The 23 T cell receptor beta chains listed next were all sequenced from one sample in a study of T cell responses to AZD1222 COVID-19 vaccine. Assay used: immunoSEQ multiplex PCR; TCRdb lists only in-frame clones, some missing. The table records some 120,000 clones, over 75% of them present only once. This specimen consisted of peripheral blood, obtained on day 0 of AZD1222 vaccination. The receptors shown here come from an adult in good health.

The rearrangement joins TRBV5-1 to TRBJ1-3; D is undetermined. Per germline, CDR1 SGHRS and CDR2 YFSETQ. V was cut by 3 bases and J by 0 bases, with 10 bases left in between. The CDR3 extends over 15 amino acids. The CDR3 protein is CASSYMTGSGNTIYF. In DNA, the CDR3 is TGCGCCAGCAGCTACATGACCGGCTCTGGAAACACCATATATTTT.

This clone was detected only once. The V gene is TRBV6-1, the J gene TRBJ2-1, with a possible D match to TRBD1 (6 bases). The CDR3 contains 14 residues. V was shortened by 2 bases and J by 7 bases, with 12 bases between the two germline ends. Germline values: CDR1 MNHNS, CDR2 SASEGT. CDR3 nucleotides: TGTGCCAGCAGTGAATGGGGGCCCCTGAATGAGCAGTTCTTC. Its translation is CASSEWGPLNEQFF.

The chain joins TRBV29-1 to TRBJ1-1; D might be TRBD1 (5 bases). Germline CDR1 and CDR2: SQVTM and ANQGSEA. Trimming took 7 bases from V and 3 from J, leaving 12 bases between them. The CDR3 is made up of 12 amino acids. In DNA form, the CDR3 reads TGCAGCGGCCGGCCGGGGGACACTGAAGCTTTCTTT. It is translated as CSGRPGDTEAFF.

The chain recombines TRBV2 with TRBJ2-7; the D call may be TRBD1 or TRBD2 (5 bases each). The CDR3 runs to 16 residues. The germline CDR1 and CDR2 sequences are SNHLY and FYNNEI. Deletions cut 8 bases from V and 3 bases from J, with 23 bases between. CDR3 bases: TGTGCCAGCCAACTGGAAGGGACGGCCGCCGGCTACGAGCAGTACTTC. Its protein product is CASQLEGTAAGYEQYF.

The chain uses TRBV14 and TRBJ2-7, with 9 bases lining up with TRBD1. Germline V gene data show CDR1 as SGHDN and CDR2 as FVKESK. V trimming: 2 bases; J trimming: 5 bases; junction bases outside the gene matches: 10. The length of the CDR3 is 16 residues. This CDR3 is CASSQHTGQGSHEQYF. The CDR3 region has the DNA TGTGCCAGCAGCCAACACACGGGACAGGGTTCCCACGAGCAGTACTTC.

The gene calls are TRBV4-1 and TRBJ1-1, with D possibly matching TRBD1 (6 bases). The germline V gene encodes CDR1 MGHRA and CDR2 YSYEKL. The V gene lost 1 base and the J gene lost 0 bases, with 9 bases spanning the gap. The CDR3 contains 15 residues. CDR3 in amino acids: CASSQVGGMNTEAFF. CDR3 nucleotide sequence: TGCGCCAGCAGCCAAGTTGGGGGCATGAACACTGAAGCTTTCTTT.

This clone came up a few times. This chain joins TRBV4-3 and TRBJ2-7; unclear D gene. This CDR3 spans 17 amino acids. The V gene lost 0 bases and the J gene lost 0 bases, with 15 bases spanning the gap. Germline V gene sequence: CDR1 LGHNA, CDR2 YSLEER. The CDR3 sequence: CASSQDHDSWSSYEQYF. CDR3 in DNA: TGCGCCAGCAGCCAAGACCACGACTCCTGGAGCTCCTACGAGCAGTACTTC.

The chain links TRBV29-1 to TRBJ1-1, with D hard to call. This CDR3 region has 16 residues. V lost 3 bases to trimming and J lost 1 base, with 18 bases between them. The germline V gene encodes CDR1 SQVTM and CDR2 ANQGSEA. This chain's CDR3 is CSVDEDLNSGNTEAFF. The DNA for the CDR3 is TGCAGCGTTGATGAGGACCTTAATTCCGGGAACACTGAAGCTTTCTTT.

This clone was observed a single time. The chain is built from TRBV7-8 and TRBJ1-5; perhaps TRBD1 as D (5 bases). The CDR3 has 16 amino acids. The V end lost 4 bases, the J end lost 0 bases, and 13 bases lay between the germline ends. From germline, CDR1 is SGHVS and CDR2 FQNEAQ. Here the CDR3 DNA reads TGTGCCAGCAGCTCGTCCGGGACCTATAGCAATCAGCCCCAGCATTTT. This codes for CASSSSGTYSNQPQHF.

The chain uses TRBV19 and TRBJ1-5; possible D gene TRBD1, 5 bases. Trimming cost V 8 bases and J 11 bases, with 22 bases left between them. Germline V gives CDR1 LNHDA, CDR2 SQIVND (reference sequence). The CDR3 has 14 residues. The DNA of the CDR3 is TGTGCCAGTGCCGGGACCGACGTTTTCTTGTCCCAGCATTTT. It translates to CASAGTDVFLSQHF.

This chain links TRBV5-1 with TRBJ1-2; D gene unclear. With 4 bases removed from V and 2 bases from J, the gap between germline ends came to 12 bases. The CDR3 spans 14 residues. The germline CDR1 and CDR2 sequences are SGHRS and YFSETQ. CDR3 residues: CASSPGWENYGYTF. The CDR3 coding sequence is TGCGCCAGCAGCCCCGGATGGGAGAACTATGGCTACACCTTC.

Here the CDR3 reads CASSQLPGAGKVRNTEAFF. In DNA form, the CDR3 reads TGTGCCAGCAGCCAGCTACCTGGGGCAGGGAAGGTGAGGAACACTGAAGCTTTCTTT. The chain recombines TRBV14 with TRBJ1-1, with D possibly TRBD1 on 5 matching bases. The CDR3 totals 19 residues. The germline V gene encodes CDR1 SGHDN and CDR2 FVKESK. V dropped 3 bases and J dropped 1 base, with 24 bases sitting between them.

The V gene is TRBV6-5, the J gene TRBJ2-5, with D possibly being TRBD1 (6 bases). V was pared by 6 bases and J by 4 bases, with 18 bases between. Per germline, CDR1 MNHEY and CDR2 SVGAGI. The CDR3 is made up of 15 amino acids. CDR3 region: CASRPRWGQRETQYF. As DNA, the CDR3 is TGTGCCAGCAGACCCCGGTGGGGGCAACGAGAGACCCAGTACTTC.

V and J are TRBV10-1 and TRBJ2-7, with TRBD1 matching over 8 bases. This CDR3 has 14 amino acids. V lost 6 bases to trimming and J lost 6 bases; unmatched junction nucleotides: 10. The V gene's germline CDR1 is WNHNN and CDR2 SYGVQD (reference sequence). The DNA for the CDR3 is TGCGCCAGCAGCGACAGGGGTCTATTTGGCGAGCAGTACTTC. This codes for CASSDRGLFGEQYF.

The genes are TRBV4-3 and TRBJ2-7; tentatively, D is TRBD1 (5 bases). The CDR3 consists of 13 residues. Germline-derived CDR1 and CDR2 are LGHNA and YSLEER. V was pared by 0 bases and J by 6 bases, with 9 bases between. The CDR3 protein is CASSQDSQGEQYF. The CDR3 region has the DNA TGCGCCAGCAGCCAAGATAGTCAGGGCGAGCAGTACTTC.

The chain links TRBV19 to TRBJ1-1, with a weak D call TRBD1 (5 bases). Germline assignment: CDR1 LNHDA and CDR2 SQIVND (reference sequence). With 7 bases removed from V and 7 bases from J, the gap between germline ends came to 13 bases. This CDR3 is 12 amino acids long. The CDR3 DNA is TGTGCCAGTATGCCTGGGGGGTTTGAAGCTTTCTTT. The encoded protein is CASMPGGFEAFF.

V usage is TRBV29-1 and J usage is TRBJ1-2; 8 bases fit TRBD1. This CDR3 has 13 residues. Germline assignment: CDR1 SQVTM and CDR2 ANQGSEA. The V and J ends lost 6 bases and 5 bases, in that order; junction bases with no gene match: 8. The CDR3 sequence is CSVIPGGAYGYTF. The CDR3 DNA reads as TGCAGCGTAATCCCAGGGGGCGCGTATGGCTACACCTTC.

CDR3 DNA sequence: TGTGCCAGCTCCCAAGGACAGGGAGGGAACACTGAAGCTTTCTTT. Its protein is CASSQGQGGNTEAFF. The chain joins TRBV18 to TRBJ1-1; TRBD1 agrees at 8 bases. The germline CDR1 and CDR2 sequences are KGHSH and LQKENI. J was trimmed by 1 base and V by 6 bases; bases with no gene match: 7. The CDR3 loop spans 15 amino acids.

This chain joins TRBV10-3 and TRBJ1-2; maybe TRBD1 (5 bases). Trimming pared 4 bases from V and 3 bases from J, leaving 15 bases between. This CDR3 has 15 amino acids. Germline V gives CDR1 ENHRY, CDR2 SYGVKD. The chain's CDR3 is CAISGGGGVDYGYTF. Written as DNA, the CDR3 is TGTGCCATCAGTGGGGGTGGAGGGGTCGACTATGGCTACACCTTC.

The V gene is TRBV19, the J gene TRBJ1-2, with 7 bases lining up with TRBD1. The CDR3 is made up of 14 amino acids. V dropped 9 bases and J dropped 0; count of bases not matched to a gene: 7. Germline V gene data show CDR1 as LNHDA and CDR2 as SQIVND (reference sequence). For the CDR3, the DNA is TGTGCCAGCAGGAGGACAGGAGCTAACTATGGCTACACCTTC. It yields the protein CASRRTGANYGYTF.

The V call is TRBV5-8, the J call TRBJ1-2, with D maybe TRBD1 (5 bases). CDR1 and CDR2 from the germline V gene are SGHTS and YDEGEE. V was cut by 3 bases and J by 1 base, with 22 bases left in between. The CDR3 extends over 18 amino acids. The CDR3: CASSSILDTDSLNYGYTF. CDR3 bases: TGTGCCAGCAGCTCAATTTTGGACACGGATTCGCTTAACTATGGCTACACCTTC.

The chain carries TRBV7-9 and TRBJ1-1; possible D gene TRBD1, 6 bases. The CDR3 extends over 12 amino acids. Germline CDR1 SEHNR, CDR2 FQNEAQ (reference sequence). Trimming removed 4 bases at V and 4 bases at J, with 7 bases between. DNA for the CDR3: TGTGCCAGCAGCTGGGGGCCCACTGAAGCTTTCTTT. Translating it yields CASSWGPTEAFF.

The genes are TRBV2 and TRBJ1-3; 9 bases match TRBD1. The V segment lost 4 bases and the J segment 2 bases; nucleotides outside the gene matches: 3. This CDR3 region has 15 residues. Germline CDR1 reads SNHLY; CDR2 reads FYNNEI. In nucleotides, the CDR3 is TGTGCCAGCAGTGGACAGGGGGAGGCTGGAAACACCATATATTTT. This translates into CASSGQGEAGNTIYF.